This record concerns one TCR beta chain sequence. This entry comes from a study of blood T cell repertoires in COVID-19. The table came from immunoSEQ multiplex PCR; TCRdb's copy has only in-frame clones and leaves some out. The sample records 150,000 or so clones, about 87% being singletons. Trimming shortened V by 4 bases and J by 5 bases, and 15 bases separated the two germline ends. The CDR3 has 15 amino acids. In germline, CDR1 is SGDLS, CDR2 YYNGEE. The V and J genes are TRBV9 and TRBJ2-2; a weak D match, TRBD1 (6 bases). Sequenced sample: peripheral blood. The clonotype originates from a human donor in a cohort sampled during active COVID-19. The CDR3 nucleotides read TGTGCCAGCAGCACCCGACAGGATCGAACCGGGGAGCTGTTTTTT. Translating it yields CASSTRQDRTGELFF.